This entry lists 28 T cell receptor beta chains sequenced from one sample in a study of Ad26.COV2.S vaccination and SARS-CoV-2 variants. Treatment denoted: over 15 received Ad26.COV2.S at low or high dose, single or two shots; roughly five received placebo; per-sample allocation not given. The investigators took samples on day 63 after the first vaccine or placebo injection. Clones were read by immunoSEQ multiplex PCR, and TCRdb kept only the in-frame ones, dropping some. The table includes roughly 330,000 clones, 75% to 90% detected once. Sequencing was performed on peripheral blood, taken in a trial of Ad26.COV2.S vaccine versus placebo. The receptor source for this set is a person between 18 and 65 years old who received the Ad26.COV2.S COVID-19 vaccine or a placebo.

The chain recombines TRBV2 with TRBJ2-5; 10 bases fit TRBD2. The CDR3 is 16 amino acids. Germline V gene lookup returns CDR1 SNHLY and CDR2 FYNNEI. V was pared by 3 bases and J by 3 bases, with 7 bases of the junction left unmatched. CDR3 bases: TGTGCCAGCAGTGATCCAAGCGGGAGGGAAAAAGAGACCCAGTACTTC. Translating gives CASSDPSGREKETQYF.

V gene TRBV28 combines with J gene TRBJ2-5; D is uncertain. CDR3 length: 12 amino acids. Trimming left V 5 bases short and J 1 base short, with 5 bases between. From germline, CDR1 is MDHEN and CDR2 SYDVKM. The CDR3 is CASSQPQETQYF. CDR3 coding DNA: TGTGCCAGCAGTCAACCCCAAGAGACCCAGTACTTC.

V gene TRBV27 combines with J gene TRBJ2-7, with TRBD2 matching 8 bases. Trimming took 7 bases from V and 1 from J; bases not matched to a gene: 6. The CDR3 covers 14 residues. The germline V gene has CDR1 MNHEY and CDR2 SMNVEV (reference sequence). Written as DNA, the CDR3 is TGTGCCAGCATGTTCGCGGGGGGTTCCTACGAGCAGTACTTC. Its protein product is CASMFAGGSYEQYF.

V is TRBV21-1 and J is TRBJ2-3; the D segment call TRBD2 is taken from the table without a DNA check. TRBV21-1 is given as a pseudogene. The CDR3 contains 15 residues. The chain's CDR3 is CASSKAAGGANTQYF. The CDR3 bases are TGTGCCAGCAGCAAGGCGGCGGGGGGCGCCAACACGCAGTATTTT.

In DNA, the CDR3 is TGTGCCAGCAGCTTAATTCCCGCGGGACTAGCGGCATACAATGAGCAGTTCTTC. Amino acids: CASSLIPAGLAAYNEQFF. The chain couples TRBV7-3 to TRBJ2-1; 11 bases fit TRBD2. The CDR3 is made up of 18 amino acids. Germline assignment: CDR1 SGHTA and CDR2 FQGTGA. Losses at the gene ends were 1 base for V and 4 bases for J; bases not matched to a gene: 9.

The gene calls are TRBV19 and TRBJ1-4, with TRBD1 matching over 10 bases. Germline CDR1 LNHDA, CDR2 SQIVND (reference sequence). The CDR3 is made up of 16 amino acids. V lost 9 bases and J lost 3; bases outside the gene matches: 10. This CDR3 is CASRDRGRGANEKLFF. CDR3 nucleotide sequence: TGTGCCAGCCGTGACAGGGGGCGAGGGGCTAATGAAAAACTGTTTTTT.

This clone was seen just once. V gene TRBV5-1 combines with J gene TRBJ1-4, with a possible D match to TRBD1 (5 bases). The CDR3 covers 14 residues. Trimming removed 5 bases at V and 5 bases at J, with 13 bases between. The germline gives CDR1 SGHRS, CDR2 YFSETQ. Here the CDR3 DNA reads TGCGCCAGCAGACTGGGACGGACCAATGAAAAACTGTTTTTT. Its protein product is CASRLGRTNEKLFF.

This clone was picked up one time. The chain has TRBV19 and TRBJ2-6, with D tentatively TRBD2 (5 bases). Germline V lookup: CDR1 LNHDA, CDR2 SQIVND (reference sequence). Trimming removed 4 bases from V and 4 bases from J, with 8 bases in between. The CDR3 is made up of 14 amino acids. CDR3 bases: TGTGCCAGTAGTAGAGGGTCGGGGGCCAACGTCCTGACTTTC. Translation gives CASSRGSGANVLTF.

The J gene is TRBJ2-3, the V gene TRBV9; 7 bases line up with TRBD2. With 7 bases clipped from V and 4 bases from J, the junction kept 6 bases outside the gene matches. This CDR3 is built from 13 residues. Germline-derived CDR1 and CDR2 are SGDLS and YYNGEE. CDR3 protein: CASGRELADTQYF. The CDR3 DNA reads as TGTGCCAGCGGGCGGGAGTTGGCAGATACGCAGTATTTT.

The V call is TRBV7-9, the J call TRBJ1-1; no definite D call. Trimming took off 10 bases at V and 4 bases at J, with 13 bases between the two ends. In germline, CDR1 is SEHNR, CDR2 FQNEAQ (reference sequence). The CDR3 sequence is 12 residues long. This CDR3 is CATQPAGTEAFF. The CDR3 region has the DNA TGTGCCACCCAACCCGCGGGCACTGAAGCTTTCTTT. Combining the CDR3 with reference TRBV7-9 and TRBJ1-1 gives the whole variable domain DTGVSQNPRHKITKRGQNVTFRCDPISEHNRLYWYRQTLGQGPEFLTYFQNEAQLEKSRLLSDRFSAERPKGSFSTLEIQRTEQGDSAMYLCATQPAGTEAFFGQGTRLTVV.

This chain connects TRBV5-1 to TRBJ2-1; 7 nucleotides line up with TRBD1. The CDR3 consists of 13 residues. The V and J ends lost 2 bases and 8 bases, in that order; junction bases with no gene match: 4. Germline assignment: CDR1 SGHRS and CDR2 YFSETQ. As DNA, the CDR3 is TGCGCCAGCAGCTTTTCCACAGGGGATGAGCAGTTCTTC. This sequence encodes CASSFSTGDEQFF.

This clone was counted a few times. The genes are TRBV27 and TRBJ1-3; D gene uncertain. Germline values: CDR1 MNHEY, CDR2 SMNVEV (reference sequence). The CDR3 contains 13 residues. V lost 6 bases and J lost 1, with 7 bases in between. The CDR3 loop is CASSPGSGNTIYF. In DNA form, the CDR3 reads TGTGCCAGCAGCCCGGGGTCTGGAAACACCATATATTTT.

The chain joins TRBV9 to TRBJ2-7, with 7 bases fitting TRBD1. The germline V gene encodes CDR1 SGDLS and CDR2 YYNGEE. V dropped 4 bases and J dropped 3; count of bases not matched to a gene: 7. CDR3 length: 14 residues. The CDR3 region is CASSPIDRDYEQYF. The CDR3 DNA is TGTGCCAGCAGCCCCATAGACAGGGACTACGAGCAGTACTTC.

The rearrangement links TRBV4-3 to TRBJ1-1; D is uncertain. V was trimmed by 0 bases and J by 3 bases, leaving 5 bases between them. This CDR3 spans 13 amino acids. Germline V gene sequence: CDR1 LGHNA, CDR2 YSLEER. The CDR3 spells CASSQEGYTEAFF. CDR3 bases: TGCGCCAGCAGCCAAGAGGGGTACACTGAAGCTTTCTTT.

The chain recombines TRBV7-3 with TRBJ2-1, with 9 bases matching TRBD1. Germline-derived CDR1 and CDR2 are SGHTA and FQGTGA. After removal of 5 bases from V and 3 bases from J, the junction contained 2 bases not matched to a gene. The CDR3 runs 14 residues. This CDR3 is CASSPGQGYNEQFF. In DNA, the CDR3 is TGTGCCAGCAGCCCGGGACAGGGCTACAATGAGCAGTTCTTC.

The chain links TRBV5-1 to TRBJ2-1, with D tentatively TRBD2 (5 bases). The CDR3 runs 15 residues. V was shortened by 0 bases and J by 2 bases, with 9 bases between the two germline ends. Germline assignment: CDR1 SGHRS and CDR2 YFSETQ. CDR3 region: CASSLDPGTYNEQFF. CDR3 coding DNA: TGCGCCAGCAGCTTGGACCCGGGAACCTACAATGAGCAGTTCTTC.

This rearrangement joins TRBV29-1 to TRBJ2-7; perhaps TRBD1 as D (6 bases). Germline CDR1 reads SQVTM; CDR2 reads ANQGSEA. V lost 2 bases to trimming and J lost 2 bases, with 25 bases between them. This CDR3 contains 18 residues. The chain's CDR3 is CSVELVDRKHVPPYEQYV. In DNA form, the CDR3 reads TGCAGCGTTGAATTGGTGGACAGAAAACACGTTCCCCCCTACGAGCAGTACGTC.

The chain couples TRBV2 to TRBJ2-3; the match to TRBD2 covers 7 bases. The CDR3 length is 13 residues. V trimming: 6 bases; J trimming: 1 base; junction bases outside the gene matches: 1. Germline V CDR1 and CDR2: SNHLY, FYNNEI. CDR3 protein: CASRSGGTDTQYF. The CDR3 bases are TGTGCCAGCAGAAGCGGGGGCACAGATACGCAGTATTTT.

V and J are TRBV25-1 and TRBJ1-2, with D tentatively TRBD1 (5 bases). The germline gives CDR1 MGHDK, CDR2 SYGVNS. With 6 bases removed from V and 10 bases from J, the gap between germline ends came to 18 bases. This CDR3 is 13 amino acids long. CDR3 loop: CASRLTGVGDYTF. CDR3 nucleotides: TGTGCCAGCAGACTGACCGGAGTAGGGGACTACACCTTC.

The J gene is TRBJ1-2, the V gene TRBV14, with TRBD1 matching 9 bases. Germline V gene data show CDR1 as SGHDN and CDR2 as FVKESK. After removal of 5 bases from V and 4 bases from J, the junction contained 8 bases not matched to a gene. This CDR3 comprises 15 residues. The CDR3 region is CASSAVMTGGYGYTF. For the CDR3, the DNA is TGTGCCAGCAGCGCAGTTATGACAGGGGGCTATGGCTACACCTTC.

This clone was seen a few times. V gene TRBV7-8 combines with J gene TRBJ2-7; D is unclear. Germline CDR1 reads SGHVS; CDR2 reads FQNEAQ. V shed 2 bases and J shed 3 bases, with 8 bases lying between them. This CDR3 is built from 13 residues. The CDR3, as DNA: TGTGCCAGCAGCTTAACTACCCACTACGAGCAGTACGTC. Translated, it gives CASSLTTHYEQYV.

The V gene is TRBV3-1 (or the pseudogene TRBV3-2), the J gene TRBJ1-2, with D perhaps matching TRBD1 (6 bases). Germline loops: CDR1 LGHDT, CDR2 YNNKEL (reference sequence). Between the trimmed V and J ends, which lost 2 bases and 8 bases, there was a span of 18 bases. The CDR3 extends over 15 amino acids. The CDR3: CASSQRYTATGGYTF. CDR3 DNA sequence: TGTGCCAGCAGCCAACGCTACACAGCCACAGGGGGCTACACCTTC.

The CDR3 sequence is CASSMVVVAGDNQPQHF. The CDR3 DNA follows: TGTGCCAGTAGTATGGTAGTCGTGGCAGGAGACAATCAGCCCCAGCATTTT. The rearrangement joins TRBV19 to TRBJ1-5; D call uncertain. CDR3 size: 17 residues. Trimming pared 3 bases from V and 3 bases from J, leaving 18 bases between. From germline, CDR1 is LNHDA and CDR2 SQIVND (reference sequence).

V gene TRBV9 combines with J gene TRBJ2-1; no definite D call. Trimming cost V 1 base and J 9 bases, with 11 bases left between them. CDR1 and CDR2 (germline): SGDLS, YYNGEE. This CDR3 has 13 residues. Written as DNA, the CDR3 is TGTGCCAGCAGCGTATTGGAGCTTGGTGAGCAGTTCTTC. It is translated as CASSVLELGEQFF.

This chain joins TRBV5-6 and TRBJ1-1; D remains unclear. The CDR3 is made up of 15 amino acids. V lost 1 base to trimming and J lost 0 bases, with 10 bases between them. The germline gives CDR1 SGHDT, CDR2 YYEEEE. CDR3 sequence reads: CASSLMQIMNTEAFF. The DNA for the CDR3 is TGTGCCAGCAGCTTGATGCAAATCATGAACACTGAAGCTTTCTTT.

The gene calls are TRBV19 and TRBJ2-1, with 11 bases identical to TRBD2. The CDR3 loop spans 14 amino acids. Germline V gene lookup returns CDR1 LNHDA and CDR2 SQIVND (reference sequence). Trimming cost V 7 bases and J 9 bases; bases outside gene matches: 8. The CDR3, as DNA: TGTGCCAGTAACCCGGGACTAGCGGAGCTTGAGCAGTTCTTC. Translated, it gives CASNPGLAELEQFF.

CDR3 sequence reads: CSVGTIYGGRMNTEAFF. Here the CDR3 DNA reads TGCAGCGTTGGTACCATATACGGGGGACGGATGAACACTGAAGCTTTCTTT. This chain links TRBV29-1 with TRBJ1-1; maybe TRBD1 (5 bases). The V gene lost 4 bases and the J gene lost 0 bases, with 21 bases spanning the gap. CDR1 SQVTM and CDR2 ANQGSEA come from the germline V gene. This CDR3 is built from 17 residues.

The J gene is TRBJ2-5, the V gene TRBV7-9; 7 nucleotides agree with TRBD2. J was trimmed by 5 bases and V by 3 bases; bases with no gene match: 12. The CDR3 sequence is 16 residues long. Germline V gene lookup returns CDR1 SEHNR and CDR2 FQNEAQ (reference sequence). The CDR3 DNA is TGTGCCAGCAGCTTCATTGGGGCGGGAGTTGGTGAGACCCAGTACTTC. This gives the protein CASSFIGAGVGETQYF.